What follows are 19 T cell receptor beta chains derived from one specimen sequenced in a study of blood T cells in healthy people across ages (dated by TCRdb to between 2015 and 2016). Library generation was performed with 5' RACE. The sequencer was an Illumina HiSeq 2500. A second PCR of about 6 to 11 cycles was performed with a sample-barcoded 5' primer and a J-beta primer mix. TCRdb handled the public reads itself, with Q25 trimming in fastp and clone calling in MiXCR, and kept productive beta chains. Each entry is one CDR3 protein sequence, shown with its most common DNA and genes. The sample table shows roughly 1.5 million distinct CDR3 sequences, and approximately 42% are seen once. Of the sample, around 4% is held by the ten largest clones. Sequencing input: blood. These TCRs come from a woman younger than 30 in good health.

In the case of this clonotype: The junction departs from germline at one end; a sequencing error may be responsible. This sequence joins TRBV6-5 and TRBJ2-7; TRBD2 agrees at 13 bases. CDR3 length equals 15 residues. CDR1 is MNHEY, CDR2 SVGAGI, per germline. The CDR3 region has the DNA TGTGCTAGCAGTTACACTAGCGGGGGGGCCTACGAGCAGTACTTC. This encodes CASSYTSGGAYEQYF.

The CDR3 DNA follows: TGTGCCAGCTCACCCTCGACTAGCGGGGGCTCTTACGAGCAGTACTTC. It yields the protein CASSPSTSGGSYEQYF. The V gene is TRBV18, the J gene TRBJ2-7; 12 bases agree with TRBD2. Germline CDR1 KGHSH, CDR2 LQKENI. The CDR3 is 16 amino acids. The junction had 7 bases not matched to a gene; V was cut back by 3 bases and J by 4 bases.

A word on this clonotype: A much larger clone lies one base from this, so it may be a read error. This chain connects TRBV6-4 to TRBJ2-5; 7 bases align to TRBD1. The CDR3 contains 14 residues. Germline V lookup: CDR1 MRHNA, CDR2 SNTAGT. The V segment lost 5 bases and the J segment 11 bases; nucleotides outside the gene matches: 14. The CDR3 DNA reads as TGTGCCAGCAGTCAAGAACCAGGATACAGGGGTCAGTACTTC. Encoded protein: CASSQEPGYRGQYF.

The chain employs TRBV2 and TRBJ1-1; D gene uncertain. The germline V and J ends were trimmed by 0 bases and 11 bases, with 7 bases remaining between them. Germline loops: CDR1 SNHLY, CDR2 FYNNEI. The CDR3 runs to 11 residues. DNA for the CDR3: TGTGCCAGCAGTGAAGCGGCGGAGGCTTTCTTT. Protein product: CASSEAAEAFF.

V is TRBV15 and J is TRBJ1-5, with D unresolved. Germline-derived CDR1 and CDR2 are LNHNV and YYDKDF (reference sequence). The CDR3 has 17 amino acids. V shed 1 base and J shed 3 bases, with 16 bases lying between them. The chain's CDR3 is CATSRGITSFTNQPQHF. In DNA, the CDR3 is TGTGCCACCAGCAGAGGTATCACTTCTTTTACCAATCAGCCCCAGCATTTT.

This clonotype was detected a few times. The genes are TRBV6-5 and TRBJ1-5; D perhaps matches TRBD1 (5 bases). Germline-derived CDR1 and CDR2 are MNHEY and SVGAGI. There are 15 residues in the CDR3. Trimming took off 2 bases at V and 4 bases at J, with 12 bases between the two ends. CDR3 region: CASSYPRGLNQPQHF. Here the CDR3 DNA reads TGTGCCAGCAGTTACCCGAGGGGCCTAAATCAGCCCCAGCATTTT.

Of note for this clonotype: An end of the junction differs from the germline gene, which may be a read error. This chain uses TRBV29-1 with TRBJ2-1, with 10 bases aligning to TRBD1. The CDR3 runs 13 residues. Germline V lookup: CDR1 SQVTM, CDR2 ANQGSEA. The CDR3, as DNA: TGCAGCGTTACGGGACAGGGGAACAATAAGCAGTTCTTC. Translated: CSVTGQGNNKQFF.

Points on this clonotype: The junction shows a germline mismatch at one end, possibly a read error. The chain employs TRBV6-2 or TRBV6-3 and TRBJ2-1, with D possibly matching TRBD1 (6 bases). Germline V gene data show CDR1 as MNHEY and CDR2 as SVGEGT. This CDR3 region has 15 residues. The CDR3, as DNA: TGTGCCAGCAGTTACAATCCAGGGGTGCGCAATGGGCAGTTCTTC. Protein product: CASSYNPGVRNGQFF.

The chain recombines TRBV11-2 with TRBJ2-3; D is unclear. Per the germline V gene, CDR1 is SGHAT and CDR2 is FQNNGV. V lost 1 base to trimming and J lost 9 bases, with 17 bases between them. The CDR3 runs to 15 residues. The CDR3 loop is CASSLGPNQIQTQYF. DNA for the CDR3: TGTGCCAGCAGCTTAGGCCCCAACCAAATTCAGACGCAGTATTTT.

This sequence joins TRBV5-1 and TRBJ1-1, with 11 nucleotides matching TRBD1. With V trimmed by 4 bases and J by 0 bases, 8 bases remained unmatched. Germline V CDR1 and CDR2: SGHRS, YFSETQ. There are 17 residues in the CDR3. DNA of the CDR3: TGCGCCAGCAGCAAGGGACAGGGGGACCTTATGAACACTGAAGCTTTCTTT. It specifies CASSKGQGDLMNTEAFF.

J is TRBJ1-5 and V is TRBV6-5; unclear D gene. Germline CDR1 MNHEY, CDR2 SVGAGI. Deletions cut 2 bases from V and 5 bases from J, with 13 bases between. The CDR3 loop spans 15 amino acids. The chain's CDR3 is CASSYSRESYQPQHF. The CDR3 DNA reads as TGTGCCAGCAGTTACAGCCGGGAGTCTTATCAGCCCCAGCATTTT.

This chain uses TRBV9 with TRBJ1-5; 9 bases align to TRBD1. Germline V gene lookup returns CDR1 SGDLS and CDR2 YYNGEE. CDR3 size: 15 residues. The ends lost 3 bases at V and 6 bases at J; junction bases unmatched: 7. In DNA, the CDR3 is TGTGCCAGCAGCGATGGGACAGGGACCGGTCAGCCCCAGCATTTT. Residues: CASSDGTGTGQPQHF.

This sequence joins TRBV15 and TRBJ1-4; D gene uncertain. The V end lost 0 bases, the J end lost 0 bases, and 8 bases lay between the germline ends. Germline CDR1 is LNHNV and CDR2 is YYDKDF (reference sequence). This CDR3 spans 16 amino acids. CDR3 residues: CATSRELYATNEKLFF. CDR3 nucleotides: TGTGCCACCAGCAGAGAGTTGTATGCAACTAATGAAAAACTGTTTTTT. Full variable domain (outside the CDR3, taken from reference TRBV15 and TRBJ1-4): DAMVIQNPRYQVTQFGKPVTLSCSQTLNHNVMYWYQQKSSQAPKLLFHYYDKDFNNEADTPDNFQSRRPNTSFCFLDIRSPGLGDTAMYLCATSRELYATNEKLFFGSGTQLSVL.

This clonotype was counted ten times or more. J is TRBJ2-3 and V is TRBV12-3 or TRBV12-4; tentatively, D is TRBD2 (6 bases). This CDR3 spans 14 amino acids. Trimming stripped 5 bases from V and 4 bases from J, with 13 bases between. The CDR3 DNA follows: TGTGCCAGCAGTGCGGGACTCGCGCCAGATACGCAGTATTTT. As protein: CASSAGLAPDTQYF.

The V and J genes are TRBV6-2 or TRBV6-3 and TRBJ1-2; no clear D. Germline CDR1 reads MNHEY; CDR2 reads SVGEGT. The CDR3 is made up of 15 amino acids. The V gene lost 4 bases and the J gene lost 5 bases, with 17 bases spanning the gap. This chain's CDR3 is CASSSTGRASYGYTF. The CDR3 nucleotides are TGTGCCAGCAGTTCAACCGGCAGAGCGTCTTATGGCTACACCTTC.

This clonotype was observed at least ten times. The chain has TRBV5-1 and TRBJ2-1; 12 positions agree with TRBD2. From germline, CDR1 is SGHRS and CDR2 YFSETQ. The length of the CDR3 is 15 residues. Losses at the gene ends were 4 bases for V and 2 bases for J; bases not matched to a gene: 1. The CDR3 nucleotides read TGCGCCAGCAGCCGACTAGCGGGGGCCTACAATGAGCAGTTCTTC. Translating gives CASSRLAGAYNEQFF. The full variable domain, completed using reference TRBV5-1 and TRBJ2-1, is KAGVTQTPRYLIKTRGQQVTLSCSPISGHRSVSWYQQTPGQGLQFLFEYFSETQRNKGNFPGRFSGRQFSNSRSEMNVSTLELGDSALYLCASSRLAGAYNEQFFGPGTRLTVL.

The V call is TRBV12-3 or TRBV12-4, the J call TRBJ1-4, with D maybe TRBD1 (5 bases). V gave up 4 bases and J gave up 0 bases, with 9 bases separating them. The CDR3 spans 15 residues. The CDR3 region has the DNA TGTGCCAGCAGTTCCTCAGGGACAACTAATGAAAAACTGTTTTTT. Translating gives CASSSSGTTNEKLFF.

This chain links TRBV19 with TRBJ2-3; TRBD2 aligns across 10 bases. The germline gives CDR1 LNHDA, CDR2 SQIVND (reference sequence). Trimming took 6 bases from V and 6 from J; bases not matched to a gene: 9. This CDR3 comprises 15 residues. The CDR3 DNA follows: TGTGCCAGTAGGGATAGCGGGGGGCCTTTTGATACGCAGTATTTT. It encodes CASRDSGGPFDTQYF.

The V gene is TRBV20-1, the J gene TRBJ1-1; D perhaps matches TRBD1 (5 bases). The CDR3 loop spans 13 amino acids. V lost 8 bases to trimming and J lost 0 bases, with 13 bases between them. The germline V gene encodes CDR1 DFQATT and CDR2 SNEGSKA (reference sequence). Written as DNA, the CDR3 is TGCAGTTTTAGTTACAGGATGAACACTGAAGCTTTCTTT. This gives the protein CSFSYRMNTEAFF.